This TCR beta chain was observed in a study of cytomegalovirus exposure and HLA in healthy donors. Study observations and caveats: Reports indicated that the classifier achieved high specificity and sensitivity in diagnosing cytomegalovirus status. About 87% or about 30% of the time was how often most TCR beta V segments were productive, according to an earlier analysis. TCR beta V- and J-gene trimming was later associated with a missense DCLRE1C variant. In a later analysis, productive TCRs from donors in an Asian-associated ancestry cluster reportedly carried fewer N-insertions than the cohort mean.

The CDR3 has 18 residues. Trimming cost V 2 bases and J 0 bases, with 17 bases left between them. Per germline, CDR1 SGHDN and CDR2 FVKESK. On this clone: No antigen is known for it.

PCR employed 60 Vbeta and 13 Jbeta primers. Some clones are missing from TCRdb's copy, which holds only in-frame ones; the method was immunoSEQ multiplex PCR. The sample carries roughly 120,000 clones, about 79% recorded once. The material sequenced was PBMCs. The sequence came from a man in his late teens or twenties in good health and CMV-seronegative. V is TRBV14 and J is TRBJ2-1; the D is unclear. CDR3 residues: CASSQSPPSAYSYNEQFF. The CDR3 DNA is TGTGCCAGCAGCCAATCCCCGCCCAGCGCATACTCCTACAATGAGCAGTTCTTC.